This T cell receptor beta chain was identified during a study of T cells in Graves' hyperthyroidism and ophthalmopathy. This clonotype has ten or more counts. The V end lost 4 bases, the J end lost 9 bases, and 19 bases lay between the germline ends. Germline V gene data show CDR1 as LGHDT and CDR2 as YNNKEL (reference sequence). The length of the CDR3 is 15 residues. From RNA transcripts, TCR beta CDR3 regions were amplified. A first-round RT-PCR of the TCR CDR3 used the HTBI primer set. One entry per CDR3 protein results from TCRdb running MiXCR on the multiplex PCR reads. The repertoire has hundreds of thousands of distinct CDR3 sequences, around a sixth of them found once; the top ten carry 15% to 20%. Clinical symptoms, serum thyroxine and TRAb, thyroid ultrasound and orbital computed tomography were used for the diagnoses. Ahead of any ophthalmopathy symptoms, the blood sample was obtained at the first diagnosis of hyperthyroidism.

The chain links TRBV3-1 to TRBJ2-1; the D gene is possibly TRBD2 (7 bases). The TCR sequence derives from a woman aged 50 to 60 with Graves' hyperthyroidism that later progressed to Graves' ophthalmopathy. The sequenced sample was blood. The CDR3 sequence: CASSPDVGGLGEQFF. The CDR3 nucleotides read TGTGCCAGCAGCCCCGACGTGGGGGGGCTAGGTGAGCAGTTCTTC.